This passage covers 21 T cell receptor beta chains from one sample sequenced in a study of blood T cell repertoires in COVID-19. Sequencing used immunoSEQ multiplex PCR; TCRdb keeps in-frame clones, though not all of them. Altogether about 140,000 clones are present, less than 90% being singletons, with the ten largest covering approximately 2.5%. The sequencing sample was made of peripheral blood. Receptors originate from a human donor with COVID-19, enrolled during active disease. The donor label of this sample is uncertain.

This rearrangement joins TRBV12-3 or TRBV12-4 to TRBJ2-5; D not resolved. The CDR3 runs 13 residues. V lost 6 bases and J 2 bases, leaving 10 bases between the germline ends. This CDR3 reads CASRYAGQETQYF. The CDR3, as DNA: TGTGCCAGCAGGTATGCAGGTCAAGAGACCCAGTACTTC.

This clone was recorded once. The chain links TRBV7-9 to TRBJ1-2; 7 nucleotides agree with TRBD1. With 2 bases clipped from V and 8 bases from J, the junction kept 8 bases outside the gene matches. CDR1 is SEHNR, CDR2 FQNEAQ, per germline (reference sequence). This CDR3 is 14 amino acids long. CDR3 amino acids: CASSLFASGGGYTF. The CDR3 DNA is TGTGCCAGCAGCTTATTCGCGTCAGGGGGAGGCTACACCTTC.

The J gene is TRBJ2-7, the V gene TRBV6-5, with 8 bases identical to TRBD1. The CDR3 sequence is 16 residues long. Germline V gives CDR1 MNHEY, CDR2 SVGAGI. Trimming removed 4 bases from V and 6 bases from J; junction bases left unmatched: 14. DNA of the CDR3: TGTGCCAGCAGTTTTCCCCAGGGACAGGAAACGGGCGAGCAGTACTTC. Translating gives CASSFPQGQETGEQYF.

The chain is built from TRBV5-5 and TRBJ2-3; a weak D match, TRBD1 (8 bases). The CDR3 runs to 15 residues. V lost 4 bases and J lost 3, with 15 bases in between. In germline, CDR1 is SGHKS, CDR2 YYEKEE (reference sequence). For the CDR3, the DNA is TGTGCCAGCAGCCCCTACAGGGGGGGGACAGATACGCAGTATTTT. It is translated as CASSPYRGGTDTQYF.

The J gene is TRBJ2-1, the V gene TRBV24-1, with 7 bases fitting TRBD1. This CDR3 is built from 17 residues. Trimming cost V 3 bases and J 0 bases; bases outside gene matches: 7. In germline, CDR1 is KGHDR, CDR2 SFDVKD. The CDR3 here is CATSDVPGTDSYNEQFF. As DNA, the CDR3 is TGTGCCACCAGTGATGTGCCCGGGACAGACTCCTACAATGAGCAGTTCTTC.

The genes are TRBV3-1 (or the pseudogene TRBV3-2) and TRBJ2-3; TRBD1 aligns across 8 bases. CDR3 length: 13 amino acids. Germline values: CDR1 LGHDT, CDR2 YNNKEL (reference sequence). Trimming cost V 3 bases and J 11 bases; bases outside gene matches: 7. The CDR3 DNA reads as TGTGCCAGCAGCCAGCCTACAGGGGGAGGGCAGTATTTT. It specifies CASSQPTGGGQYF.

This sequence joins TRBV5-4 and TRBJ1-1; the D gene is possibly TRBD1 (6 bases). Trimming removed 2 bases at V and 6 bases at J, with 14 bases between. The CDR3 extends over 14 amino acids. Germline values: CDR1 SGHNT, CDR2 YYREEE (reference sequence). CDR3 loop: CASSFLQGTSEAFF. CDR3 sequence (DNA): TGTGCCAGCAGCTTTTTGCAGGGGACGTCTGAAGCTTTCTTT.

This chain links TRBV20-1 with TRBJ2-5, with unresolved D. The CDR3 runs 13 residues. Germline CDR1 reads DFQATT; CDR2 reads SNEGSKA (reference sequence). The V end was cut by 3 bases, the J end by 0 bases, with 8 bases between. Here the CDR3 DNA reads TGCAGTGCTAGTCACAGCCACCAAGAGACCCAGTACTTC. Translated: CSASHSHQETQYF.

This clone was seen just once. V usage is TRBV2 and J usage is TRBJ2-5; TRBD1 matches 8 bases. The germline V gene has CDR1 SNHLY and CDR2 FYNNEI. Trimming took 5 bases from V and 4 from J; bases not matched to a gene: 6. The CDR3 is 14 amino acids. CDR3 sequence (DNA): TGTGCCAGCAGTCTACAGGGGGAGAGAGAGACCCAGTACTTC. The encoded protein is CASSLQGERETQYF.

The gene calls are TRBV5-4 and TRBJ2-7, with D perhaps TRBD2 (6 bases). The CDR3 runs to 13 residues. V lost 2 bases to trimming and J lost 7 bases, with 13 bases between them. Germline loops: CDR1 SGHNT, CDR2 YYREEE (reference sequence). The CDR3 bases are TGTGCCAGCAGCTTAGTACAGGCGGGGGAGCAGTACTTC. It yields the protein CASSLVQAGEQYF.

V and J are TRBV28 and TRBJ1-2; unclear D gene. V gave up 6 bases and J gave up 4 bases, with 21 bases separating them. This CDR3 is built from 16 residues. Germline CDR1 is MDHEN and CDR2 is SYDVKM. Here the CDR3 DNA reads TGTGCCAGCAGCACGGGGTATGAGCAGTCTATCTATGGCTACACCTTC. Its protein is CASSTGYEQSIYGYTF.

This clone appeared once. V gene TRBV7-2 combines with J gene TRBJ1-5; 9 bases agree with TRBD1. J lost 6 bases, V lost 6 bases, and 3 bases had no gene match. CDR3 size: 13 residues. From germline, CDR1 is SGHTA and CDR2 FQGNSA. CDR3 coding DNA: TGTGCCAGCAGTGGACAGGGGATTCAGCCCCAGCATTTT. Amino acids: CASSGQGIQPQHF.

CDR3: CSVGQPYGYTF. Written as DNA, the CDR3 is TGCAGCGTGGGACAGCCCTATGGCTACACCTTC. The V call is TRBV29-1, the J call TRBJ1-2, with 7 bases fitting TRBD1. The CDR3 length is 11 residues. Germline assignment: CDR1 SQVTM and CDR2 ANQGSEA. With 6 bases clipped from V and 4 bases from J, the junction kept 2 bases outside the gene matches.

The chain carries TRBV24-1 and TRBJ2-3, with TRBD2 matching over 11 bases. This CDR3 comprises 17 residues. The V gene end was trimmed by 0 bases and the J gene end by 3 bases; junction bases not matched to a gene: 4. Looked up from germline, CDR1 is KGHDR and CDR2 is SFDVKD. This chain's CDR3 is CATSDLPGLAETDTQYF. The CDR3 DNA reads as TGTGCCACCAGTGATTTGCCGGGACTAGCGGAGACAGATACGCAGTATTTT.

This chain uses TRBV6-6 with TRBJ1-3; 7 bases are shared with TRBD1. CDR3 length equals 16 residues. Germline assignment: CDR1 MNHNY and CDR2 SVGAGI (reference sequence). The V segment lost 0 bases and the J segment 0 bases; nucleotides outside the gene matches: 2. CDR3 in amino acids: CASSYSAGGSGNTIYF. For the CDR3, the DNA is TGTGCCAGCAGTTACTCAGCAGGGGGCTCTGGAAACACCATATATTTT.

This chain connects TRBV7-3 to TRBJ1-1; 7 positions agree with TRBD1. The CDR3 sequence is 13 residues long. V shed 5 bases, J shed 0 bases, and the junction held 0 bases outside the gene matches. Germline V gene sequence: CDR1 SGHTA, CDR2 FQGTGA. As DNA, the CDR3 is TGTGCCAGCAGCGACAGGGTGAACACTGAAGCTTTCTTT. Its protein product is CASSDRVNTEAFF.

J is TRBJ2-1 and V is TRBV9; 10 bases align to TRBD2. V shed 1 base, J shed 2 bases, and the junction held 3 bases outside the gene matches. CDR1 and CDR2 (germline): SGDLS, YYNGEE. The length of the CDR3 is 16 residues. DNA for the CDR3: TGTGCCAGCAGCGTACGGACTAGCGGCCCCTACAATGAGCAGTTCTTC. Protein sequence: CASSVRTSGPYNEQFF.

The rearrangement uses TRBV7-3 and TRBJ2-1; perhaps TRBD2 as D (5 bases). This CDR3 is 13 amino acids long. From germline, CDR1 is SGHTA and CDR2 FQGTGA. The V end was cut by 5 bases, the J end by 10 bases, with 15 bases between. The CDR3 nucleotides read TGTGCCAGCAGCCCGGAGGTGTATCGGGAGCAGTTCTTC. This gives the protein CASSPEVYREQFF.

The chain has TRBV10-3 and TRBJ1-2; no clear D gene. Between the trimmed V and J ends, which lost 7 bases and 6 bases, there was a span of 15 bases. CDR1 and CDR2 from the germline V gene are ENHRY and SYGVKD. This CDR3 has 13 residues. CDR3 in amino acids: CAIKGEGRDGYTF. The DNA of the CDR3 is TGTGCCATCAAGGGTGAGGGAAGGGATGGCTACACCTTC.

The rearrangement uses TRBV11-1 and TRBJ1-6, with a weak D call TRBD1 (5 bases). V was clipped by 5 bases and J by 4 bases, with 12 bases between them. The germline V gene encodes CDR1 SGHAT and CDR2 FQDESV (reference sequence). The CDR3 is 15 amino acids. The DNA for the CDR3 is TGTGCCAGCAGCGCCGACAGTCTTTATAATTCACCCCTCCACTTT. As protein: CASSADSLYNSPLHF.

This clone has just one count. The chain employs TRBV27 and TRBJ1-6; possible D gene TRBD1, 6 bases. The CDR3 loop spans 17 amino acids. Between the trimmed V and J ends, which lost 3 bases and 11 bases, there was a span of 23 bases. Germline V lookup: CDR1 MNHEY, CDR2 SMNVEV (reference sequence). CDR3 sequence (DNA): TGTGCCAGCAGTTTTGGACAGAGAGGCGCACAGGGACCACCCCTCCACTTT. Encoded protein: CASSFGQRGAQGPPLHF.